This note documents a single T cell receptor beta chain sequence. CDR3 length: 15 residues. The ends lost 0 bases at V and 6 bases at J; junction bases unmatched: 5. CDR1 is SGHRS, CDR2 YFSETQ, per germline. Original handling: Reference gene primer amplification gave estimated nucleated cell counts. Libraries were prepared by immunoSEQ multiplex PCR; TCRdb keeps only in-frame clonotypes and omits some of them. V, J and clone size derive from that table, while D and trimming were established from the DNA sequence. The sample shows around 110,000 clones, approximately 84% of them seen only once. This sample was taken from a study of blood T cell repertoires in COVID-19. Study in general: From the United States, Italy and Spain came samples of acute and convalescent COVID-19. In each case, the material was cDNA or gDNA derived from T cells, B-cell-depleted T cells, or PBMCs.

The origin of this receptor is a human donor in a cohort sampled during active COVID-19. The chain has TRBV5-1 and TRBJ1-2; 10 bases line up with TRBD1. The sample comprised peripheral blood. CDR3 sequence: CASSLVGTGDDGYTF. CDR3 DNA: TGCGCCAGCAGCTTGGTTGGGACAGGGGATGATGGCTACACCTTC.